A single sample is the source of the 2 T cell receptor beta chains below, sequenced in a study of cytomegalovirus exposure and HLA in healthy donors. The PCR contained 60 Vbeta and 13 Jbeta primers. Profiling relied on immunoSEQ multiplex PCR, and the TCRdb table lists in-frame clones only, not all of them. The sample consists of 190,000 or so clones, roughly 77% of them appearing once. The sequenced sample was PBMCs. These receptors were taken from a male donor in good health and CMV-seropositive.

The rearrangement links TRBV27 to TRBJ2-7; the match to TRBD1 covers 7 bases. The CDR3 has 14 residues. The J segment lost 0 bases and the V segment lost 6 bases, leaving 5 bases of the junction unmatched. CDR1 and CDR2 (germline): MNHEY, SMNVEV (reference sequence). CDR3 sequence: CASRRQGNSYEQYF. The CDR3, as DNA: TGTGCCAGCAGAAGACAGGGTAACTCCTACGAGCAGTACTTC.

The CDR3 DNA sequence: TGTGCCAGCAGCGCGCGGACTAGTAGGGAGCAGTACTTC. This sequence encodes CASSARTSREQYF. V usage is TRBV7-2 and J usage is TRBJ2-7, with TRBD2 identical over 7 bases. V shed 5 bases and J 7 bases; nucleotides not matched to a gene: 8. This CDR3 is built from 13 residues. The germline CDR1 and CDR2 sequences are SGHTA and FQGNSA.